Listed below are T cell receptor beta chains from one sample, sequenced in a study of T-cell reconstitution after alpha-beta-depleted transplantation in children. MiXCR, applied by TCRdb to the PCR reads, yields one record per CDR3 protein. This sample carries hundreds of thousands of distinct CDR3 sequences, approximately 32% of them seen once, and the ten largest clones take 2% to 2.5%. Material: PBMCs from the stem cell graft donor, obtained from the stem cell graft. The receptors were gathered from a human donor who donated a stem cell graft to a child with aplastic anemia. Each CDR3 is given with its conserved first and last residue. The D gene is left open where the match is weak. Rows give clone size only sometimes, using once, few, many, or a class for an expanded clone.

NA | few | TRBJ1-1 | TRBV13 | TGTGCCAGCAGCCCTCGTCGCCGGGACGGCGCGAACACTGAAGCTTTCTTT | CASSPRRRDGANTEAFF
TRBD2 | NA | TRBJ2-4 | TRBV6-2/TRBV6-3 | TGTGCCAGCAGTTACTCGACCGGGACTATACTCGTAGCCAAAAACATTCAGTACTTC | CASSYSTGTILVAKNIQYF
NA | few | TRBJ1-5 | TRBV12-5 | TGTGCTAGTGGTTCCGGGGTTGTAGGCCAGCCCCAGCATTTT | CASGSGVVGQPQHF
TRBD1 | few | TRBJ1-5 | TRBV18 | TGTGCCAGCTCCCCTCAAGGGGGCATTCAGCCCCAGCATTTT | CASSPQGGIQPQHF
NA | NA | TRBJ2-5 | TRBV12-3/TRBV12-4 | TGTGCCAGCAGCCGGAGGGGACAAGAGACCCAGTACTTC | CASSRRGQETQYF
NA | NA | TRBJ2-1 | TRBV7-3 | TGTGCCAGCAGCTCCTCTAGGGGAGGGGGAGATGAGCAGTTCTTC | CASSSSRGGGDEQFF
NA | NA | TRBJ2-1 | TRBV29-1 | TGCAGCGCCTCTCGATGGGCAGGGGATATAGGGTCCTACAATGAGCAGTTCTTC | CSASRWAGDIGSYNEQFF
NA | few | TRBJ2-1 | TRBV5-1 | TGCGCCAGCAGCATATATCAGGGTGAGCAGTTCTTC | CASSIYQGEQFF
NA | NA | TRBJ1-1 | TRBV27 | TGTGCCAGCAGTTTGGAAAGGGCGATGGGCACTGAAGCTTTCTTT | CASSLERAMGTEAFF
NA | NA | TRBJ1-1 | TRBV12-3/TRBV12-4 | TGTGCCAGCAGTTTTAATTCTGGGAACACTGAAGCTTTCTTT | CASSFNSGNTEAFF
NA | NA | TRBJ2-7 | TRBV27 | TGTGCCACCCCTCGGGCGGCAGGGCCCTACGAGCAGTACTTC | CATPRAAGPYEQYF
NA | NA | TRBJ2-3 | TRBV5-1 | TGCGCCAGCAGCTTAGTGGTCGGCACAGATACGCAGTATTTT | CASSLVVGTDTQYF
NA | once | TRBJ1-6 | TRBV7-8 | TGTGCCAGCAGCCAAGGACGGACCCTAACGGTTAATTCACCCCTCCACTTT | CASSQGRTLTVNSPLHF
NA | NA | TRBJ2-2 | TRBV4-3 | TGCGCCAGCAAACGGGGCGGCACCGGGGAGCTGTTTTTT | CASKRGGTGELFF
TRBD2 | few | TRBJ2-3 | TRBV7-2 | TGTGCCAGCAGCTTACGACTAGCGGCACGCACAGATACGCAGTATTTT | CASSLRLAARTDTQYF
NA | few | TRBJ2-7 | TRBV6-1 | TGTGCCAGCGCTACCTACGAGCAGTACTTC | CASATYEQYF
TRBD1 | NA | TRBJ2-2 | TRBV7-8 | TGTGCCAGCAGCTTAGGGTTGACAGGGGCGGGGAAGAACACCGGGGAGCTGTTTTTT | CASSLGLTGAGKNTGELFF
NA | NA | TRBJ2-3 | TRBV5-1 | TGCGCCAGCAGCCCCAACGGCCCAAGAACAGATACGCAGTATTTT | CASSPNGPRTDTQYF
NA | NA | TRBJ2-2 | TRBV6-1 | TGTGCCAGCAGTGAAACGAGCAGACTCGGGGAGCTGTTTTTT | CASSETSRLGELFF
TRBD2 | NA | TRBJ2-1 | TRBV5-1 | TGCGCCAGCAGCACAGGACTAGCTGCCCCTTTACGAGAGCAGTTCTTC | CASSTGLAAPLREQFF
NA | NA | TRBJ1-3 | TRBV20-1 | TGCAGTGCTAGAGATTGGGAAGCGGGAAACACCATATATTTT | CSARDWEAGNTIYF
TRBD1 | few | TRBJ2-7 | TRBV5-1 | TGCGCCAGCAGCTTGGGACTACAGGGGGCTCGGGAGCAGTACTTC | CASSLGLQGAREQYF
TRBD1 | NA | TRBJ2-3 | TRBV7-9 | TGTGCCAGCAGCTCCTTCGACAGGGGAGGAAGCACAGATACGCAGTATTTT | CASSSFDRGGSTDTQYF
NA | few | TRBJ2-1 | TRBV5-6 | TGTGCCAGCAGAGACGGGATATCCTACAATGAGCAGTTCTTC | CASRDGISYNEQFF
NA | NA | TRBJ2-1 | TRBV5-1 | TGCGCCAGCAGCCTGACTATGTTTGCCCCCAATGAGCAGTTCTTC | CASSLTMFAPNEQFF
TRBD2 | NA | TRBJ2-1 | TRBV7-2 | TGTGCCAGCAGCTTCCGACTAGCGGGAGAATCCTACAATAAGCAGTTCTTC | CASSFRLAGESYNKQFF
TRBD1 | few | TRBJ2-5 | TRBV5-1 | TGCGCCAGCAGCTCCCCCTCAGGGGGACAGACCCAGTACTTC | CASSSPSGGQTQYF
NA | few | TRBJ2-6 | TRBV27 | TGTGCCAGCACCATGGCTGGGGCCAACGTCCTGACTTTC | CASTMAGANVLTF
NA | few | TRBJ1-3 | TRBV12-3/TRBV12-4 | TGTGCCAGCAGTTTGGCCCCGACTCGTGGAAACACCATATATTTT | CASSLAPTRGNTIYF
TRBD1 | few | TRBJ1-1 | TRBV20-1 | TGCAGTGCTAGAGATCTCGGGACAGGGGCTACTGAAGCTTTCTTT | CSARDLGTGATEAFF
TRBD2 | NA | TRBJ2-7 | TRBV9 | TGTGCCAGCAGCAATCCGGGGACTAGCGGGAGTGGGGAGCAGTACTTC | CASSNPGTSGSGEQYF
NA | few | TRBJ2-7 | TRBV28 | TGTGCCAGCAGGACCTCGGGGGAGCAGTACTTC | CASRTSGEQYF
TRBD2 | once | TRBJ2-3 | TRBV12-3/TRBV12-4 | TGTGCCAGCAGTGCAACTAGCGGGGGTGGTTCTACGCAGTATTTT | CASSATSGGGSTQYF
NA | NA | TRBJ1-2 | TRBV12-3/TRBV12-4 | TGTGCCAGCAGCTCCTTGAGGAGCTGGGGCTACACCTTC | CASSSLRSWGYTF
NA | once | TRBJ1-2 | TRBV23-1 | TGCGCCAGCAGTCAGCCAGATGGCTACACCTTC | CASSQPDGYTF
TRBD1 | few | TRBJ1-1 | TRBV12-3/TRBV12-4 | TGTGCCAGCAGTTTCATTGCGCCCGGGACAGTCGAAGCTTTCTTT | CASSFIAPGTVEAFF
NA | NA | TRBJ2-7 | TRBV20-1 | TGCAGTGCTAGAGCAGGAGCCGAGCAGTACTTC | CSARAGAEQYF
NA | NA | TRBJ1-1 | TRBV19 | TGTGCCAGTAGTCGGCGCAGGGATGAAACTGAAGCTTTCTTT | CASSRRRDETEAFF
NA | few | TRBJ2-2 | TRBV29-1 | TGCAGCACAGGCGCCCTTAACACCGGGGAGCTGTTTTTT | CSTGALNTGELFF
NA | NA | TRBJ2-7 | TRBV7-2 | TGTGCCAGCAGACCCCTAGAGCAGTACTTC | CASRPLEQYF
NA | NA | TRBJ1-4 | TRBV5-6 | TGTGCCAGCAGCTTGCGGGGCCTTAATGAAAAACTGTTTTTT | CASSLRGLNEKLFF
TRBD2 | NA | TRBJ2-3 | TRBV30 | TGTGCCTGGAGTCGGACTAGCGGGTACTCGGCTACGCAGTATTTT | CAWSRTSGYSATQYF
TRBD2 | few | TRBJ2-1 | TRBV11-3 | TGTGCCAGCAGCTTAGTAGCGGGAGGGGGGCAGTTCTTC | CASSLVAGGGQFF
NA | NA | TRBJ2-1 | TRBV10-3 | TGTGCCATCAGCCCAGGGGATTACAATGAGCAGTTCTTC | CAISPGDYNEQFF
NA | few | TRBJ2-1 | TRBV5-1 | TGCGCCAGTCATTCAGGCATACGAGGAAATGAGCAGTTCTTC | CASHSGIRGNEQFF
TRBD1 | few | TRBJ1-4 | TRBV7-9 | TGTGCCAGCAGCCAATCAGGGACAGGGGCAGCTAATGAAAAACTGTTTTTT | CASSQSGTGAANEKLFF
NA | few | TRBJ1-6 | TRBV29-1 | TGCAGCGTTAAGGGTACGACAGAAAATTCACCCCTCCACTTT | CSVKGTTENSPLHF
NA | NA | TRBJ2-7 | TRBV24-1 | TGTGCCACCAGTGATTTTAAGGAATCGGGAGAGCAGTACTTC | CATSDFKESGEQYF
NA | NA | TRBJ2-5 | TRBV11-3 | TGTGCCAGCAGCACCGTCGGGGGACAAGAGACCCAGTACTTC | CASSTVGGQETQYF